What follows is one TCR beta chain and its context. Its target is unknown. Only in-frame clones appear in the TCRdb table, and some are missing; sequencing was by immunoSEQ multiplex PCR. The sample yields approximately 110,000 clones, over 85% seen once. These data originate in a study of T cell responses to AZD1222 COVID-19 vaccine. Findings of the study overall: The study reported that nearly half of spike-specific TCRs target unmutated variant regions. Donors in the cohort were predominantly white British and more often female, and clonal diversity was possibly underestimated. Spike-wide vaccine-associated CD4 TCRs dominated at 160-218 and 743-854.

The CDR3 extends over 17 amino acids. The junction had 12 bases not matched to a gene; V was cut back by 6 bases and J by 0 bases. CDR1 PRHDT and CDR2 FYEKMQ come from the germline V gene (reference sequence). This receptor was taken from an adult in good health. Sequenced material: peripheral blood, taken on day 0 of AZD1222 vaccination. The rearrangement joins TRBV13 to TRBJ2-7; 9 nucleotides line up with TRBD1. The CDR3 DNA sequence: TGTGCCAGCAGAAAAACAACAGGGGGCGCTCCCTCCTACGAGCAGTACTTC. Translated: CASRKTTGGAPSYEQYF.